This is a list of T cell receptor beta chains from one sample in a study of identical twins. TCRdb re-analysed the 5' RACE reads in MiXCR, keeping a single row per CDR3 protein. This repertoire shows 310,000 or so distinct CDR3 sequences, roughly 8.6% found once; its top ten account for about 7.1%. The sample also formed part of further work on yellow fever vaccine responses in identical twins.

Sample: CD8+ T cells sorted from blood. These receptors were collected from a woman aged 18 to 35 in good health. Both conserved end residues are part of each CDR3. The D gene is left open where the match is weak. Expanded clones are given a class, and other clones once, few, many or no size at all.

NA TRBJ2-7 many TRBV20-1 CSARPRGKRTYEQYF TGCAGTGCTAGACCGAGGGGTAAACGAACCTACGAGCAGTACTTC
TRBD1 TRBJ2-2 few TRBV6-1 CASTGTDGNTGELFF TGTGCCAGCACAGGGACAGATGGCAACACCGGGGAGCTGTTTTTT
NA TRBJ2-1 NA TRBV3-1 CASRDTLRLGDEQFF TGTGCCAGCAGAGACACCCTCAGACTAGGGGACGAGCAGTTCTTC
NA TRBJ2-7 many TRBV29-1 CSVVLAGPYEQYF TGCAGCGTTGTACTAGCAGGGCCCTACGAGCAGTACTTC
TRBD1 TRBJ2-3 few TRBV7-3 CASSTSGGTSTDTQYF TGTGCCAGCAGCACTTCAGGGGGCACTAGCACAGATACGCAGTATTTT
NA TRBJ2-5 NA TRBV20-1 CSARASQRQETQYF TGCAGTGCTAGAGCGTCACAGCGCCAAGAGACCCAGTACTTC
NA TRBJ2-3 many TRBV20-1 CSARPFADSTDTQYF TGCAGTGCTAGGCCCTTTGCGGACAGCACAGATACGCAGTATTTT
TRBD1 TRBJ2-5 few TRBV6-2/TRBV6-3 CASSYWPGGHQETQYF TGTGCCAGCAGTTACTGGCCAGGGGGCCACCAAGAGACCCAGTACTTC
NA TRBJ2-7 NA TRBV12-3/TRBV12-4 CASTPIPGAGAVSYEQYF TGTGCCAGCACTCCGATACCGGGAGCCGGGGCCGTCTCCTACGAGCAGTACTTC
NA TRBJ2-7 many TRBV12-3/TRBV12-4 CASSLAQGYYEQYF TGTGCCAGCAGTTTAGCCCAGGGGTACTACGAGCAGTACTTC
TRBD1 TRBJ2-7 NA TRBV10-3 CAITPDRVGSYEQYF TGTGCCATCACTCCCGACAGGGTGGGCTCCTACGAGCAGTACTTC
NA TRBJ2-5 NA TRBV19 CASSGRQVQETQYF TGTGCCAGTAGTGGACGACAGGTGCAAGAGACCCAGTACTTC
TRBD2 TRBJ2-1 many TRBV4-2 CASSQDRGTSAEQFF TGTGCCAGCAGCCAAGATCGGGGGACTAGTGCTGAGCAGTTCTTC
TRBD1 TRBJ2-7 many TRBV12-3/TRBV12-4 CASSLATGGYEQYF TGTGCCAGCAGTTTAGCGACAGGGGGCTACGAGCAGTACTTC
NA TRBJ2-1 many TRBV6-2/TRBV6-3 CASSSLGAILGDEQFF TGTGCCAGCAGTTCCCTCGGGGCGATCCTGGGCGATGAGCAGTTCTTC
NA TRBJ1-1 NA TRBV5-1 CASSLAHSDTEAFF TGCGCCAGCAGCTTGGCCCACTCGGACACTGAAGCTTTCTTT
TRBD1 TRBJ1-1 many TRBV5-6 CASSLVGQGAEAFF TGTGCCAGCAGCTTGGTAGGGCAGGGGGCTGAAGCTTTCTTT
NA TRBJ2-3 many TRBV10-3 CAISVAGSTDTQYF TGTGCCATCAGTGTGGCGGGAAGCACAGATACGCAGTATTTT
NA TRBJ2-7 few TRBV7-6 CASSLFHGEQYF TGTGCCAGCAGCTTGTTTCATGGCGAGCAGTACTTC
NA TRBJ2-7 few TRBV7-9 CASNLDSNSYEQYF TGTGCCAGCAACCTGGACAGCAACTCCTACGAGCAGTACTTC
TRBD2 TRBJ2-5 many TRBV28 CASRSGTSGSGATATQETQYF TGTGCCAGCAGATCCGGGACTAGCGGATCGGGGGCCACGGCAACCCAAGAGACCCAGTACTTC
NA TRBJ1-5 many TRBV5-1 CASSLAGALNQPQHF TGCGCCAGCAGCTTGGCCGGGGCCCTGAATCAGCCCCAGCATTTT
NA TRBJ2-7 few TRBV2 CASSATLVEQYF TGTGCCAGCAGTGCCACCCTAGTCGAGCAGTACTTC
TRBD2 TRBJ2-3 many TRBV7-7 CASSSGPSGAPTDTQYF TGTGCTAGCAGCTCGGGCCCTAGCGGGGCACCCACAGATACGCAGTATTTT
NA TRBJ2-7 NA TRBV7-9 CASSLGVAAHTYEQYF TGTGCCAGCAGCTTAGGCGTAGCCGCTCATACCTACGAGCAGTACTTC
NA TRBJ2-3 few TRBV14 CASSLDVDTQYF TGTGCCAGCAGCCTAGACGTAGATACGCAGTATTTT
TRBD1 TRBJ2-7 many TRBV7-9 CASSFVGNRGSEQYF TGTGCCAGCAGCTTTGTTGGAAACAGGGGCTCCGAGCAGTACTTC
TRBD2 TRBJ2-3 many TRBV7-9 CASSLGTSGSTDTQYF TGTGCCAGCAGCTTAGGGACTAGCGGGAGCACAGATACGCAGTATTTT
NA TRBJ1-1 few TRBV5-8 CASSYSWGNTEAFF TGTGCCAGCAGCTATTCTTGGGGAAACACTGAAGCTTTCTTT
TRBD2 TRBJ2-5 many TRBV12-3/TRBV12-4 CASSFGLAGAQETQYF TGTGCCAGCAGTTTCGGACTAGCGGGAGCACAAGAGACCCAGTACTTC
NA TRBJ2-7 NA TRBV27 CASYSSSYEQYF TGTGCCAGCTACTCTAGCTCCTACGAGCAGTACTTC
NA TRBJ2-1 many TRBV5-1 CASSLDGSAFYNEQFF TGCGCCAGCAGCTTAGACGGGAGCGCCTTCTACAATGAGCAGTTCTTC
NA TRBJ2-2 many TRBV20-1 CSARDHQYTGELFF TGCAGTGCTAGAGACCATCAATACACCGGGGAGCTGTTTTTT
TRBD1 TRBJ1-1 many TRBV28 CASSSRQGATEAFF TGTGCCAGCAGTTCCAGACAGGGGGCAACTGAAGCTTTCTTT
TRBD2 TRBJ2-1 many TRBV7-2 CASSSSGRGAWEQFF TGTGCCAGCAGCTCGAGCGGGAGGGGAGCATGGGAGCAGTTCTTC
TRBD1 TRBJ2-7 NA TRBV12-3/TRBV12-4 CASSPPGQEYEQYF TGTGCCAGCAGTCCGCCGGGACAGGAATACGAGCAGTACTTC
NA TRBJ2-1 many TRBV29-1 CSVEGYSYNEQFF TGCAGCGTTGAAGGCTATTCCTACAATGAGCAGTTCTTC
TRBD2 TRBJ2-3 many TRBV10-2 CASGEGHTDTQYF TGCGCCAGCGGGGAGGGCCACACAGATACGCAGTATTTT
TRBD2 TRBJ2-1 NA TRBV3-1 CASSQGDSEPGGYYNEQFF TGTGCCAGCAGCCAAGGCGATTCGGAACCCGGGGGGTACTACAATGAGCAGTTCTTC
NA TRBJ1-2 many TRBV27 CASSLSGSIAEDGYTF TGTGCCAGCAGTTTATCGGGGAGTATTGCCGAGGATGGCTACACCTTC
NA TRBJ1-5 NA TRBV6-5 CASSYYGPQPQHF TGTGCCAGCAGTTACTACGGGCCTCAGCCCCAGCATTTT
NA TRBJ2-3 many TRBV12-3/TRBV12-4 CASSSVGGAGDTQYF TGTGCCAGCAGTTCCGTTGGGGGGGCTGGAGATACGCAGTATTTT
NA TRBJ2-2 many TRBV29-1 CSVGQSNTGELFF TGCAGCGTTGGACAATCGAACACCGGGGAGCTGTTTTTT
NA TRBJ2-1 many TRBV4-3 CASSQDRSGPYNEQFF TGCGCCAGCAGCCAAGATCGAAGCGGGCCGTACAATGAGCAGTTCTTC
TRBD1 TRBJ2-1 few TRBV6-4 CASSDSGQGASEQFF TGTGCCAGCAGTGACTCGGGACAGGGGGCAAGTGAGCAGTTCTTC
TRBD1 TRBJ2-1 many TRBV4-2 CASSTGQGPYNEQFF TGTGCCAGCAGCACAGGACAGGGGCCTTACAATGAGCAGTTCTTC
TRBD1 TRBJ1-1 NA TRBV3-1 CASSPNRQGNTEAFF TGTGCCAGCAGCCCCAACCGACAGGGTAACACTGAAGCTTTCTTT
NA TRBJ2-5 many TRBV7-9 CASIPPGSKTQYF TGTGCCAGCATCCCCCCAGGGTCTAAGACCCAGTACTTC
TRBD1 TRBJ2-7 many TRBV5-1 CASSFEQGISYEQYF TGCGCCAGCAGCTTCGAACAGGGGATCTCCTACGAGCAGTACTTC
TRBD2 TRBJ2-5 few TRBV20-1 CSASTSGGAYVETQYF TGCAGTGCTTCCACTAGCGGGGGGGCCTACGTGGAGACCCAGTACTTC
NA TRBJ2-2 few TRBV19 CASILQNTGELFF TGTGCCAGTATCTTACAGAACACCGGGGAGCTGTTTTTT
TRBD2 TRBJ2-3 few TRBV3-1 CASSPASGGATDTQYF TGTGCCAGCAGCCCCGCTAGCGGGGGGGCAACAGATACGCAGTATTTT
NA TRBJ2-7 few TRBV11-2 CASSLGLGESSYEQYF TGTGCCAGCAGCTTGGGTCTCGGCGAGTCTTCCTACGAGCAGTACTTC
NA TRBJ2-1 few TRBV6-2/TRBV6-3 CASSYFRRGEYNEQFF TGTGCCAGCAGTTACTTCAGGAGGGGGGAATACAATGAGCAGTTCTTC
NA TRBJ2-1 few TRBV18 CASSGDTSVNEQFF TGTGCCAGCTCTGGAGACACGTCGGTCAATGAGCAGTTCTTC
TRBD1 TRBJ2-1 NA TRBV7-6 CASSLGGTEYNEQFF TGTGCCAGCAGCTTAGGGGGGACAGAGTACAATGAGCAGTTCTTC